This T cell receptor beta chain was sequenced in a study of breast tumors, draining lymph nodes, adjacent tissues (dated by TCRdb to 2016 to 2017). Study-wide context: The study compared TCR beta repertoires across tumor, adjacent nontumor tissue and axillary lymph nodes from breast cancer patients. In human breast cancer, the study set out to evaluate how tumor, surrounding tissue and draining lymph node repertoires relate to one another and whether T cells may move between these sites. Overall study outcomes, separate from this receptor: Rather than being directly demonstrated, the conclusion that tumor T cells originate in lymph nodes was presented as consistent with a hypothesis. In luminal-like breast cancer, tumor and nontumor tissue repertoires resembled each other significantly more than in basal-like breast cancer. A scenario in which most tumor T cells derive from the lymph node and then expand within tumor tissue was judged to be consistent with the data. Tumor T-cell repertoires showed less diversity than lymph node repertoires and more diversity than nontumor tissue repertoires, and tumor T-cell repertoires showed preferential V and J gene usage.

Adjacent samples consisted of nontumor breast tissue surrounding the tumor. The data were produced on an Illumina HiSeq 2000. TCR beta chain libraries were generated through multiplex PCR amplification. High-throughput sequencing was used to analyze the amplified TCR beta chain products. TCRdb reanalyzed the raw reads on its own, using fastp at Q25 for trimming and MiXCR for clone calling, and kept in-frame beta chains. Entries that share a CDR3 protein sequence are merged under the most common genes and DNA. In this sample the table shows under 15,000 distinct CDR3 sequences, 62% of which occur a single time. The top ten hold less than 65% of the sample. CDR1 and CDR2 were assigned from the germline V gene (reference sequence) as DFQATT and SNEGSKA. The CDR3 runs 12 residues from the cysteine to the phenylalanine. Just CDR3 DNA is preserved here, 36 bases in frame from base 1. V and J lose 1 base and 7 bases, and a span of 8 bases separates them.

As for this clonotype: The antigen it recognizes is unknown. No much larger clone exists at a distance of one base, and base qualities are not known.

Sequencing was performed on tumor-adjacent breast tissue. The sequence derives from a female donor with breast cancer. Some clones in this sample may be carry-over from other donors' samples. This receptor chain uses TRBV20-1 and TRBJ1-3; no confident D gene assignment can be made. The sequenced DNA: TGCAGTGCTAGAGTGGGAGGGAACACCATATATTTT. This is translated as CSARVGGNTIYF.